A selection of T cell receptor beta chains follows, all from one sample in a study of long-term antiretroviral therapy in people with HIV. This table comes from immunoSEQ multiplex PCR, and its TCRdb copy is limited to in-frame clones, with some not included. The sample yields roughly 36,000 clones, 80% to 90% seen once. Specimen: unsorted PBMCs, collected 0.4 years before starting antiretroviral therapy. The receptors here all came from a man between 18 and 35 years old with HIV. The CDR3 runs from the conserved cysteine through the conserved F or W. The D gene is left open where the match is weak.

v_call	d_call	cdr3_aa
TRBV30	.	CAWKEKAAPLGFF
TRBV29-1	TRBD1	CSVVSGTGAISYGYTF
TRBV18	.	CASSPRGLNYNEQFF
TRBV6-5	.	CASSYSTGRGYTF
TRBV12-5	TRBD2	CASGPGGGQETQYF
TRBV13	.	CASSLAGDYGYTF
TRBV6-1	TRBD1	CASSTLTGGIYEQYF
TRBV5-1	.	CASRLAQRRADEQYF
TRBV13	TRBD2	CASSLRLAGGTDTQYF
TRBV6-1	.	CASRGTPRDLEAFF
TRBV19	TRBD1	CASSTTGATGELFF
TRBV30	.	CAWSVLAIIGSPLHF
TRBV7-2	.	CASSPGTRYEQYF
TRBV5-1	.	CASSLDRVELNEQFF
TRBV7-6	.	CASSLGLGGTDTQYF
TRBV18	TRBD2	CASSPIGTSSEQYF
TRBV7-2	TRBD1	CASSTQTGSGNTIYF
TRBV6-1	TRBD2	CASKISGARGYEQYF
TRBV7-7	.	CASSLAEDHEQYF
TRBV5-1	.	CASSQNIIRGDEQFF
TRBV6-5	.	CASKVREGNQPQHF
TRBV20-1	.	CSALSAGELFF